Shown below are 25 T cell receptor beta chains from a single sample sequenced in a study of PD-L1 blockade in urothelial cancer. TCRdb's table, derived via immunoSEQ multiplex PCR, lists solely in-frame clones and lacks some. The profile shows almost 90,000 clones, roughly 84% of them singletons. Noted time point: pretreatment peripheral blood. The input for sequencing was PBMCs, taken around atezolizumab (anti-PD-L1) treatment. These receptors all come from a man aged 55 to 70 with urothelial cancer.

This rearrangement joins TRBV28 to TRBJ2-7, with 8 bases that match TRBD2. This CDR3 has 16 residues. Germline loops: CDR1 MDHEN, CDR2 SYDVKM. V gave up 7 bases and J gave up 0 bases; unmatched junction bases: 11. This CDR3 is CASTGGGGGNSYEQYF. The DNA of the CDR3 is TGTGCCAGCACGGGGGGGGGAGGGGGAAACTCCTACGAGCAGTACTTC.

The rearrangement uses TRBV7-2 and TRBJ2-5; no definite D call. The CDR3 loop spans 13 amino acids. V lost 5 bases and J 5 bases, leaving 12 bases between the germline ends. Germline V gene lookup returns CDR1 SGHTA and CDR2 FQGNSA. CDR3 sequence: CASSPSREETQYF. The DNA for the CDR3 is TGTGCCAGCAGCCCCTCTAGAGAGGAGACCCAGTACTTC.

The rearrangement joins TRBV5-1 to TRBJ1-2; 8 bases fit TRBD1. The V and J ends lost 4 bases and 5 bases, in that order; junction bases with no gene match: 7. Germline V gives CDR1 SGHRS, CDR2 YFSETQ. This CDR3 is 14 amino acids long. CDR3 DNA sequence: TGCGCCAGCAGCCCTGGACAGGGAAGATATGGCTACACCTTC. It translates to CASSPGQGRYGYTF.

This chain connects TRBV28 to TRBJ2-7; 8 nucleotides line up with TRBD2. The germline gives CDR1 MDHEN, CDR2 SYDVKM. Germline trimming cut 7 bases from V and 0 bases from J; bases unmatched to any gene: 5. This CDR3 spans 14 amino acids. The CDR3 reads CASTPGGSSYEQYF. CDR3 bases: TGTGCCAGCACCCCGGGGGGGTCCTCCTACGAGCAGTACTTC.

The chain joins TRBV20-1 to TRBJ2-3; the match to TRBD2 covers 8 bases. Germline CDR1 and CDR2: DFQATT and SNEGSKA (reference sequence). The length of the CDR3 is 11 residues. CDR3 protein: CSAGGLDTQYF. The CDR3 DNA reads TGCAGCGCGGGAGGACTAGATACGCAGTATTTT.

The V and J genes are TRBV10-3 and TRBJ2-5; no clear D. Germline CDR1 and CDR2: ENHRY and SYGVKD. The CDR3 sequence is 16 residues long. V was shortened by 0 bases and J by 5 bases, with 16 bases between the two germline ends. CDR3 protein: CAISESIVRVAETQYF. CDR3 DNA: TGTGCCATCAGTGAGTCGATAGTTCGAGTCGCGGAGACCCAGTACTTC.

This chain uses TRBV20-1 with TRBJ1-2, with unresolved D. Between the trimmed V and J ends, which lost 7 bases and 1 base, there was a span of 7 bases. CDR1 DFQATT and CDR2 SNEGSKA come from the germline V gene (reference sequence). This CDR3 is built from 11 residues. The CDR3 reads CSGDNNYGYTF. The CDR3 DNA sequence: TGCAGTGGCGACAATAACTATGGCTACACCTTC.

This sequence joins TRBV30 and TRBJ1-6; weak D call: TRBD1 (6 bases). The CDR3 spans 15 residues. The germline V and J ends were trimmed by 4 bases and 7 bases, with 17 bases remaining between them. Germline V CDR1 and CDR2: GTSNPN, SVGIG (reference sequence). Here the CDR3 reads CAWKGRQAINSPLHF. The CDR3 DNA reads as TGTGCCTGGAAAGGGCGACAGGCGATAAATTCACCCCTCCACTTT.

J is TRBJ2-1 and V is TRBV15, with 10 nucleotides matching TRBD2. This CDR3 contains 14 residues. Unmatched junction bases numbered 10, after V lost 9 bases and J lost 8 bases. Germline CDR1 is LNHNV and CDR2 is YYDKDF (reference sequence). The CDR3 DNA reads TGTGCCACGGGCTTAGCGGGAGGAGGCGATGAGCAGTTCTTC. It is translated as CATGLAGGGDEQFF.

This clone occurred once. The V and J genes are TRBV6-1 and TRBJ1-1, with no clear D. V was shortened by 2 bases and J by 9 bases, with 13 bases between the two germline ends. Germline CDR1 is MNHNS and CDR2 is SASEGT. The CDR3 runs to 13 residues. CDR3 loop: CASSESISDKAFF. The DNA of the CDR3 is TGTGCCAGCAGTGAAAGTATCAGTGATAAAGCTTTCTTT.

The rearrangement joins TRBV7-2 to TRBJ2-2; 8 bases are shared with TRBD2. Germline V gene data show CDR1 as SGHTA and CDR2 as FQGNSA. The CDR3 runs to 15 residues. Losses at the gene ends were 5 bases for V and 3 bases for J; bases not matched to a gene: 5. The CDR3 reads CASSTLAGYTGELFF. The CDR3 region has the DNA TGTGCCAGCAGCACCTTAGCGGGATACACCGGGGAGCTGTTTTTT.

The chain combines TRBV5-1 with TRBJ1-1; D is perhaps TRBD1 (6 bases). The CDR3 contains 16 residues. Germline V CDR1 and CDR2: SGHRS, YFSETQ. V was cut by 0 bases and J by 1 base, with 13 bases left in between. The CDR3 protein is CASSLDGTSRNTEAFF. In DNA form, the CDR3 reads TGCGCCAGCAGCTTGGATGGGACATCTAGGAACACTGAAGCTTTCTTT.

The rearrangement joins TRBV2 to TRBJ2-7, with 7 bases identical to TRBD2. The J segment lost 4 bases and the V segment lost 6 bases, leaving 3 bases of the junction unmatched. This CDR3 has 12 residues. Germline V gene lookup returns CDR1 SNHLY and CDR2 FYNNEI. This CDR3 reads CASRAGDYEQYF. The CDR3 nucleotides are TGTGCCAGCAGGGCGGGGGATTACGAGCAGTACTTC.

This chain connects TRBV6-1 to TRBJ2-7; 7 positions match TRBD1. Germline V gene lookup returns CDR1 MNHNS and CDR2 SASEGT. V lost 2 bases, J lost 0 bases, and 1 base stayed unmatched. The CDR3 totals 14 residues. The CDR3 spells CASSERGRSYEQYF. DNA for the CDR3: TGTGCCAGCAGTGAAAGGGGGCGCTCCTACGAGCAGTACTTC.

This sequence joins TRBV18 and TRBJ2-7; D is undetermined. The CDR3 covers 13 residues. V was cut by 1 base and J by 4 bases, with 8 bases left in between. Germline lookup yields CDR1 KGHSH and CDR2 LQKENI. The CDR3 sequence: CASSPQPGYEQYF. The CDR3, as DNA: TGTGCCAGCTCACCACAACCCGGGTACGAGCAGTACTTC.

This clone was seen only once. This chain joins TRBV5-1 and TRBJ2-7, with 10 bases lining up with TRBD1. V lost 2 bases to trimming and J lost 2 bases; unmatched junction nucleotides: 4. The CDR3 covers 15 residues. The germline gives CDR1 SGHRS, CDR2 YFSETQ. The CDR3: CASSFRDRGPYEQYF. CDR3 sequence (DNA): TGCGCCAGCAGCTTCCGGGACAGGGGACCCTACGAGCAGTACTTC.

The chain recombines TRBV7-2 with TRBJ2-3, with TRBD2 identical over 9 bases. CDR1 SGHTA and CDR2 FQGNSA come from the germline V gene. The CDR3 is 15 amino acids. With 5 bases clipped from V and 6 bases from J, the junction kept 9 bases outside the gene matches. The CDR3 sequence is CASSVDGGRADTQYF. Here the CDR3 DNA reads TGTGCCAGCAGCGTAGACGGCGGGAGGGCCGATACGCAGTATTTT.

V gene TRBV30 combines with J gene TRBJ1-1; weak D call: TRBD1 (5 bases). The CDR3 sequence is 13 residues long. Trimming shortened V by 3 bases and J by 0 bases, and 8 bases separated the two germline ends. Per the germline V gene, CDR1 is GTSNPN and CDR2 is SVGIG (reference sequence). CDR3 DNA: TGTGCCTGGAGAGGAGGGGTGAACACTGAAGCTTTCTTT. Residues: CAWRGGVNTEAFF.

This chain links TRBV4-1 with TRBJ1-5, with 7 bases fitting TRBD1. This CDR3 region has 17 residues. Looked up from germline, CDR1 is MGHRA and CDR2 is YSYEKL. With V trimmed by 3 bases and J by 5 bases, 13 bases remained unmatched. CDR3 region: CASSQGPQGILDQPQHF. DNA for the CDR3: TGCGCCAGCAGCCAGGGACCACAGGGGATTCTCGATCAGCCCCAGCATTTT.

The rearrangement uses TRBV5-4 and TRBJ2-6; D is unresolved. V gave up 5 bases and J gave up 0 bases, with 12 bases separating them. The germline V gene encodes CDR1 SGHNT and CDR2 YYREEE (reference sequence). The CDR3 is 16 residues long. The CDR3 nucleotides read TGTGCCAGCAGTTCGAGGCCTAGCTCTGGGGCCAACGTCCTGACTTTC. Translating it yields CASSSRPSSGANVLTF.

The V call is TRBV30, the J call TRBJ2-3, with 8 bases aligning to TRBD2. The CDR3 contains 13 residues. Germline V CDR1 and CDR2: GTSNPN, SVGIG (reference sequence). CDR3 sequence reads: CATPGLGLDTQYF. DNA for the CDR3: TGTGCAACACCGGGACTAGGGCTAGATACGCAGTATTTT.

The chain uses TRBV7-9 and TRBJ2-1, with D hard to call. The CDR3 loop spans 14 amino acids. Germline-derived CDR1 and CDR2 are SEHNR and FQNEAQ (reference sequence). Trimming cost V 1 base and J 8 bases, with 12 bases left between them. The CDR3 bases are TGTGCCAGCAGCTTAGAAGTAATGGCCGATGAGCAGTTCTTC. Residues: CASSLEVMADEQFF. Variable domain in full (rest from reference TRBV7-9 and TRBJ2-1): DTGVSQNPRHKITKRGQNVTFRCDPISEHNRLYWYRQTLGQGPEFLTYFQNEAQLEKSRLLSDRFSAERPKGSFSTLEIQRTEQGDSAMYLCASSLEVMADEQFFGPGTRLTVL.

The gene calls are TRBV21-1 and TRBJ2-7; the DNA was not compared with TRBD2, the D call given in the table. TRBV21-1 is a pseudogene. This CDR3 is 16 amino acids long. CDR3 nucleotides: TGTGCCAACTTCCCCCGGAGGACCACCGATGGCTACGAGCAGTACTTC. Translation gives CANFPRRTTDGYEQYF.

The chain is built from TRBV21-1 and TRBJ1-5. TRBV21-1 is described as a pseudogene. This CDR3 is 18 amino acids long. This chain's CDR3 is CASHEQTRGRRRNQPQHF. DNA for the CDR3: TGTGCCAGTCATGAGCAGACTAGGGGACGTAGACGCAATCAGCCCCAGCATTTT.

V gene TRBV7-2 combines with J gene TRBJ2-7; the match to TRBD2 covers 10 bases. There are 15 residues in the CDR3. The V segment lost 2 bases and the J segment 0 bases; nucleotides outside the gene matches: 1. From germline, CDR1 is SGHTA and CDR2 FQGNSA. This CDR3 is CASSLSSGGSYEQYF. DNA of the CDR3: TGTGCCAGCAGCTTATCTAGCGGGGGCTCCTACGAGCAGTACTTC.